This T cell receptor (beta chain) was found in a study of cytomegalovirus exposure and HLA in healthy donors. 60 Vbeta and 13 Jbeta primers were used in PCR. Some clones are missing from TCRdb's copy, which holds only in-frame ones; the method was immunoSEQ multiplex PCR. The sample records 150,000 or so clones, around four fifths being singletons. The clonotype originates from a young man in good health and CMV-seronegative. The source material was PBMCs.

The CDR3 coding sequence is TGTGCCAGCAGCCTACAGGGAGGGTACGAGCAGTACTTC. Its translation: CASSLQGGYEQYF. The chain has TRBV7-2 and TRBJ2-7; possibly TRBD2 for D (7 bases). With 5 bases removed from V and 4 bases from J, the gap between germline ends came to 12 bases. CDR3 length: 13 residues. Germline V gives CDR1 SGHTA, CDR2 FQGNSA.